The clone carrying this T cell receptor (beta chain) has just a few counts. No antigen is known for it. The sample originates from a study of T cells after yellow fever vaccination. General study findings and limits: Most primary-vaccination clones reappeared after the booster (approximately 96% CD4, about 87% CD8).

Template-switching 5'RACE yielded the TCR cDNA; a universal primer site and UMIs were added in the process. Via MiXCR, TCRdb re-called the 5' RACE reads, giving one row per CDR3 protein. The top ten clones hold more than 12% of a sample with approximately 550,000 distinct CDR3 sequences, approximately 15% of them seen once. Germline V gene lookup returns CDR1 LGHNA and CDR2 YNFKEQ. The ends lost 0 bases at V and 6 bases at J; junction bases unmatched: 8. CDR3 length equals 17 residues. The receptor's source is a man aged 25 to 45 who received the YFV17D yellow fever vaccine. The V and J genes are TRBV4-2 and TRBJ2-2, with 9 bases lining up with TRBD2. This specimen consisted of PBMCs, obtained on the day of the yellow fever booster vaccination. The CDR3 DNA reads as TGTGCCAGCAGCCAAGAAGGGGCCCTAGCGGGGTCCGGGGAGCTGTTTTTT. It specifies CASSQEGALAGSGELFF.